The 13 T cell receptor beta chains below come from one sample, sequenced in a study of lymphopenia after photon versus proton radiotherapy. Profiling relied on immunoSEQ multiplex PCR, and the TCRdb table lists in-frame clones only, not all of them. Of 150,000 to 200,000 clones listed, 75% to 90% were seen once; the top ten hold around 4.7%. The specimen was peripheral blood, collected from a patient treated with photon-based radiotherapy. These receptors were taken from a man between 45 and 60 years old with gastric cancer.

The chain has TRBV7-2 and TRBJ1-2; 7 nucleotides line up with TRBD1. The V gene end was trimmed by 7 bases and the J gene end by 2 bases; junction bases not matched to a gene: 7. From germline, CDR1 is SGHTA and CDR2 FQGNSA. The CDR3 is 14 residues long. The CDR3 DNA follows: TGTGCCAGCACCCAGGGGGGCAAGAACTATGGCTACACCTTC. Translated, it gives CASTQGGKNYGYTF.

V is TRBV5-4 and J is TRBJ2-7, with a weak D call TRBD1 (6 bases). CDR1 is SGHNT, CDR2 YYREEE, per germline (reference sequence). V was clipped by 2 bases and J by 6 bases, with 12 bases between them. The CDR3 totals 13 residues. The CDR3 nucleotides are TGTGCCAGCAGCTTACAGGGAGTTCGCGAGCAGTACTTC. Translated: CASSLQGVREQYF. The entire variable domain, with the rest obtained from reference TRBV5-4 and TRBJ2-7, is as follows: ETGVTQSPTHLIKTRGQQVTLRCSSQSGHNTVSWYQQALGQGPQFIFQYYREEENGRGNFPPRFSGLQFPNYSSELNVNALELDDSALYLCASSLQGVREQYFGPGTRLTVT.

The genes are TRBV18 and TRBJ1-1; a possible D gene is TRBD1 (6 bases). V was trimmed by 0 bases and J by 4 bases, leaving 15 bases between them. In germline, CDR1 is KGHSH, CDR2 LQKENI. CDR3 length equals 16 residues. The CDR3 spells CASSPPAGGWGTEAFF. As DNA, the CDR3 is TGTGCCAGCTCACCACCGGCTGGGGGCTGGGGCACTGAAGCTTTCTTT.

The J gene is TRBJ2-5, the V gene TRBV4-1; D not resolved. The CDR3 covers 14 residues. Trimming pared 2 bases from V and 3 bases from J, leaving 10 bases between. Germline V gene sequence: CDR1 MGHRA, CDR2 YSYEKL. The CDR3 coding sequence is TGCGCCAGCAGCCAACCTATCAGAAAAGAGACCCAGTACTTC. Translated: CASSQPIRKETQYF.

This chain uses TRBV29-1 with TRBJ2-1; 14 bases are a match to TRBD2. V trimming: 7 bases; J trimming: 10 bases; junction bases outside the gene matches: 3. This CDR3 contains 12 residues. Per germline, CDR1 SQVTM and CDR2 ANQGSEA. CDR3 sequence reads: CSGRTSGREQFF. CDR3 DNA sequence: TGCAGCGGCCGGACTAGCGGGAGGGAGCAGTTCTTC.

The chain recombines TRBV7-2 with TRBJ2-7, with D possibly matching TRBD2 (6 bases). The V end lost 3 bases, the J end lost 6 bases, and 21 bases lay between the germline ends. Germline-derived CDR1 and CDR2 are SGHTA and FQGNSA. CDR3 size: 16 residues. The chain's CDR3 is CASSLYPGLLFSEQYF. In nucleotides, the CDR3 is TGTGCCAGCAGCTTGTACCCGGGACTCCTTTTCTCCGAGCAGTACTTC.

V usage is TRBV7-2 and J usage is TRBJ2-7, with D uncertain. The CDR3 has 15 amino acids. Germline V CDR1 and CDR2: SGHTA, FQGNSA. With 2 bases removed from V and 0 bases from J, the gap between germline ends came to 11 bases. CDR3 nucleotide sequence: TGTGCCAGCAGCTTACAGAGAGCGAGCTCCTACGAGCAGTACTTC. Its translation: CASSLQRASSYEQYF.

J is TRBJ2-7 and V is TRBV5-1, with 11 bases fitting TRBD1. Per the germline V gene, CDR1 is SGHRS and CDR2 is YFSETQ. The CDR3 runs to 17 residues. The V segment lost 0 bases and the J segment 4 bases; nucleotides outside the gene matches: 9. In nucleotides, the CDR3 is TGCGCCAGCAGCTTGGAATTTCCGGGACAGGGGGTATACGAGCAGTACTTC. Amino acid sequence: CASSLEFPGQGVYEQYF.

V usage is TRBV7-2 and J usage is TRBJ1-2; 8 bases align to TRBD1. The CDR3 is made up of 15 amino acids. V shed 5 bases and J 3 bases; nucleotides not matched to a gene: 8. The germline V gene has CDR1 SGHTA and CDR2 FQGNSA. The CDR3 region is CASSRRTGWDYGYTF. CDR3 DNA: TGTGCCAGCAGCCGGCGGACAGGGTGGGACTATGGCTACACCTTC.

The chain uses TRBV19 and TRBJ2-7; 7 bases match TRBD1. The ends lost 6 bases at V and 2 bases at J; junction bases unmatched: 4. CDR1 LNHDA and CDR2 SQIVND come from the germline V gene (reference sequence). The CDR3 extends over 13 amino acids. The CDR3 reads CASRRQGTYEQYF. The DNA of the CDR3 is TGTGCCAGTAGAAGACAGGGAACCTACGAGCAGTACTTC.

This chain joins TRBV7-6 and TRBJ2-7; TRBD1 matches 7 bases. Germline loops: CDR1 SGHVS, CDR2 FNYEAQ. The V gene end was trimmed by 5 bases and the J gene end by 9 bases; junction bases not matched to a gene: 13. The CDR3 covers 14 residues. CDR3 coding DNA: TGTGCCAGCAGCGGTCCGGGACAGCTGGTCGTGCAGTACTTC. It encodes CASSGPGQLVVQYF.

The rearrangement uses TRBV7-8 and TRBJ2-1, with D maybe TRBD2 (5 bases). V was clipped by 3 bases and J by 2 bases, with 11 bases between them. Per germline, CDR1 SGHVS and CDR2 FQNEAQ. The CDR3 length is 15 residues. The DNA for the CDR3 is TGTGCCAGCAGCTTGGCCGGGGTAACCTACAATGAGCAGTTCTTC. This codes for CASSLAGVTYNEQFF.

V and J are TRBV19 and TRBJ2-7; 9 positions match TRBD1. The V gene end was trimmed by 4 bases and the J gene end by 2 bases; junction bases not matched to a gene: 9. Germline V gene data show CDR1 as LNHDA and CDR2 as SQIVND (reference sequence). The CDR3 is 16 residues long. The CDR3 sequence: CASSTKTGTGTYEQYF. In nucleotides, the CDR3 is TGTGCCAGTAGTACGAAAACCGGGACAGGGACCTACGAGCAGTACTTC. Drawing the rest from reference TRBV19 and TRBJ2-7, the complete variable domain is DGGITQSPKYLFRKEGQNVTLSCEQNLNHDAMYWYRQDPGQGLRLIYYSQIVNDFQKGDIAEGYSVSREKKESFPLTVTSAQKNPTAFYLCASSTKTGTGTYEQYFGPGTRLTVT.